These T cell receptor beta chains were read from a single sample in a study of T cell repertoires in cytomegalovirus infection. TCRdb recomputed calls from the reads with MiXCR, one row per CDR3 protein. The sample carries 150,000 to 200,000 distinct CDR3 sequences, 25% to 30% recorded once. Sequencing was performed on PBMCs. Every receptor here comes from a human donor in good health (CMV status not recorded). Some clones in this sample may be carry-over from other donors' samples. The CDR3 runs from the conserved cysteine through the conserved F or W. A D gene is named only where the DNA matches it firmly.

J: TRBJ1-1; D: NA; V: TRBV6-1; CDR3: CASSEKGNTEAFF
J: TRBJ2-7; D: NA; V: TRBV7-2; CDR3: CATSRGVGSAYEQYF
J: TRBJ1-1; D: TRBD1; V: TRBV6-5; CDR3: CASSYGQGGFEAFF
J: TRBJ1-1; D: NA; V: TRBV5-1; CDR3: CASSLRDGGEAFF
J: TRBJ1-2; D: NA; V: TRBV12-3/TRBV12-4; CDR3: CASSMRENYGYTF
J: TRBJ1-2; D: NA; V: TRBV5-1; CDR3: CASSLEGSYGYTF
J: TRBJ1-2; D: NA; V: TRBV6-2/TRBV6-3; CDR3: CAVEESENYGYTF
J: TRBJ1-1; D: NA; V: TRBV2; CDR3: CASRFSGQNTEAFF
J: TRBJ2-1; D: NA; V: TRBV11-3; CDR3: CASSSRLERKDEQFF
J: TRBJ2-1; D: TRBD1; V: TRBV5-1; CDR3: CASSSGTGGDEQFF
J: TRBJ1-4; D: NA; V: TRBV7-8; CDR3: CASSLYRVVNEKLFF
J: TRBJ1-1; D: NA; V: TRBV7-2; CDR3: CASSRSGGGENTEAFF
J: TRBJ2-6; D: NA; V: TRBV7-4; CDR3: CASSTGPQYSGANVLTF
J: TRBJ2-6; D: NA; V: TRBV6-6; CDR3: CASKGQSSGANVLTF
J: TRBJ2-2; D: TRBD1; V: TRBV11-2; CDR3: CASSPGQGIRAGELFF
J: TRBJ2-7; D: NA; V: TRBV7-2; CDR3: CASSLDLRGGDPYEQYF
J: TRBJ1-6; D: NA; V: TRBV9; CDR3: CASSERGGANSPLHF
J: TRBJ1-1; D: TRBD1; V: TRBV7-6; CDR3: CASSYRGFTEAFF
J: TRBJ2-3; D: NA; V: TRBV11-2; CDR3: CASSLRGAGLLTDTQYF
J: TRBJ1-5; D: NA; V: TRBV10-3; CDR3: CAISGGGRGSQPQHF
J: TRBJ1-1; D: NA; V: TRBV12-3/TRBV12-4; CDR3: CASSFAREAFF
J: TRBJ2-3; D: TRBD1; V: TRBV11-2; CDR3: CASSPGQGSTDTQYF
J: TRBJ2-2; D: NA; V: TRBV7-3; CDR3: CASSMNTGELFF
J: TRBJ2-7; D: TRBD1; V: TRBV6-5; CDR3: CASSPGQPSYEQYF
J: TRBJ2-7; D: NA; V: TRBV5-6; CDR3: CASSLAPVGTAYEQYF
J: TRBJ1-2; D: NA; V: TRBV4-1; CDR3: CSSSQDPLFYGYTF
J: TRBJ2-2; D: TRBD1; V: TRBV5-1; CDR3: CASSAGQGTGELFF
J: TRBJ2-3; D: TRBD2; V: TRBV7-2; CDR3: CASSFQRGGTDTQYF
J: TRBJ2-1; D: NA; V: TRBV7-6; CDR3: CASSLYRDNEQFF
J: TRBJ1-1; D: TRBD1; V: TRBV6-5; CDR3: CASRYQGVGTEAFF
J: TRBJ1-6; D: NA; V: TRBV6-2/TRBV6-3; CDR3: CTSSFGSPLHF
J: TRBJ2-7; D: NA; V: TRBV11-2; CDR3: CASSPPGSPNTYEQYF
J: TRBJ2-7; D: NA; V: TRBV7-2; CDR3: CASSSYNEREQYF
J: TRBJ1-4; D: NA; V: TRBV7-2; CDR3: CASSLRAGEKLFF
J: TRBJ2-1; D: NA; V: TRBV7-2; CDR3: CASSLEGGHNEQFF
J: TRBJ1-5; D: NA; V: TRBV19; CDR3: CASSPLGEGNQPQHF
J: TRBJ1-4; D: NA; V: TRBV7-3; CDR3: CASSLKYSEKLFF
J: TRBJ1-2; D: NA; V: TRBV5-1; CDR3: CASSPAGTQYGYTF
J: TRBJ2-5; D: NA; V: TRBV5-6; CDR3: CASSLAPYQETQYF
J: TRBJ1-2; D: NA; V: TRBV6-5; CDR3: CASSGWGDLNYGYTF
J: TRBJ1-1; D: NA; V: TRBV6-5; CDR3: CASSIGWTSTTEAFF
J: TRBJ2-5; D: NA; V: TRBV29-1; CDR3: CSGGFPKETQYF
J: TRBJ1-5; D: NA; V: TRBV6-6; CDR3: CASSLGVSSNQPQHF
J: TRBJ1-1; D: TRBD1; V: TRBV5-6; CDR3: CASSWGQVGDTEAFF
J: TRBJ1-1; D: NA; V: TRBV3-1; CDR3: CASSQEDSNTEAFF
J: TRBJ1-2; D: TRBD1; V: TRBV7-3; CDR3: CASSKTGTGGEGYTF
J: TRBJ2-2; D: NA; V: TRBV5-4; CDR3: CASSLSLSPTTGELFF
J: TRBJ1-1; D: NA; V: TRBV12-3/TRBV12-4; CDR3: CASSLMRDGEAFF
J: TRBJ1-1; D: TRBD1; V: TRBV7-3; CDR3: CASSRGQGRPEAFF
J: TRBJ1-2; D: NA; V: TRBV5-1; CDR3: CASSFLEGNYGYTF
J: TRBJ1-2; D: NA; V: TRBV14; CDR3: CASSQPGQPYGYTF